Listed below are T cell receptor beta chains from one sample, sequenced in a study of Ad26.COV2.S vaccination and SARS-CoV-2 variants. Clones were read by immunoSEQ multiplex PCR, and TCRdb kept only the in-frame ones, dropping some. The table lists some 480,000 clones, around nine tenths of them singletons. Sequences were derived from peripheral blood, sampled in a trial of Ad26.COV2.S vaccine versus placebo. The receptors here all came from a person aged 18-65 years who received the Ad26.COV2.S COVID-19 vaccine or a placebo. Both conserved end residues are part of each CDR3. Fields, in order: J gene, clone size, V gene, D gene, CDR3 protein, CDR3 DNA. D genes are given only for firm matches. Rows may omit the clone size; those that give it use once, few, many or a size class.

J: TRBJ2-7; size: NA; V: TRBV2; D: TRBD1; CDR3: CASRGTGWVSEQYF; DNA: TGTGCCAGCAGGGGGACAGGGTGGGTGTCCGAGCAGTACTTC
J: TRBJ2-6; size: NA; V: TRBV23-1; D: TRBD1; CDR3: CASSQSGTRVRTGDTSGANVLTF; DNA: TGCGCCAGCAGTCAATCGGGGACAAGGGTGAGAACAGGGGATACCTCTGGGGCCAACGTCCTGACTTTC
J: TRBJ2-1; size: NA; V: TRBV2; D: NA; CDR3: CASSVTDYNEQFF; DNA: TGTGCCAGCAGTGTTACAGACTACAATGAGCAGTTCTTC
J: TRBJ2-3; size: NA; V: TRBV19; D: TRBD1; CDR3: CASSIQTGRTQYF; DNA: TGTGCCAGTAGTATCCAGACAGGGCGTACGCAGTATTTT
J: TRBJ2-2; size: NA; V: TRBV2; D: TRBD1; CDR3: CASSRQGANTGELFF; DNA: TGTGCCAGCAGTCGACAGGGGGCGAACACCGGGGAGCTGTTTTTT
J: TRBJ1-1; size: NA; V: TRBV25-1; D: NA; CDR3: CASSEWGRHPGTEAFF; DNA: TGTGCCAGCAGTGAATGGGGTAGGCACCCGGGGACTGAAGCTTTCTTT
J: TRBJ2-5; size: NA; V: TRBV6-5; D: NA; CDR3: CASRQPYQETQYF; DNA: TGTGCCAGCAGACAGCCGTACCAAGAGACCCAGTACTTC
J: TRBJ1-5; size: once; V: TRBV2; D: NA; CDR3: CASRAGGSNQPQHF; DNA: TGTGCCAGCAGGGCCGGAGGGAGCAATCAGCCCCAGCATTTT
J: TRBJ1-5; size: NA; V: TRBV19; D: TRBD1; CDR3: CASRTTGVGDQPQHF; DNA: TGTGCCAGTAGAACAACAGGGGTTGGGGATCAGCCCCAGCATTTT
J: TRBJ1-5; size: NA; V: TRBV18; D: NA; CDR3: CASSPGGADSNQPQHF; DNA: TGTGCCAGCTCCCCCGGCGGGGCAGATAGCAATCAGCCCCAGCATTTT
J: TRBJ2-1; size: NA; V: TRBV6-1; D: TRBD2; CDR3: CASSEFRSSGRNEQFF; DNA: TGTGCCAGCAGTGAATTTCGGTCTAGCGGACGCAATGAGCAGTTCTTC
J: TRBJ1-4; size: NA; V: TRBV4-2; D: TRBD1; CDR3: CASSRTGGNEKLFF; DNA: TGTGCCAGCAGTCGGACAGGGGGAAATGAAAAACTGTTTTTT
J: TRBJ2-2; size: NA; V: TRBV24-1; D: TRBD2; CDR3: CATSDPGTSPTGELFF; DNA: TGTGCCACCAGTGACCCGGGGACTAGCCCTACCGGGGAGCTGTTTTTT
J: TRBJ1-5; size: NA; V: TRBV20-1; D: NA; CDR3: CSARIGQPQHF; DNA: TGCAGTGCTAGGATAGGTCAGCCCCAGCATTTT
J: TRBJ1-4; size: NA; V: TRBV4-1; D: NA; CDR3: CASSLKNRDGGRLNEKLFF; DNA: TGCGCCAGCAGCCTGAAAAACAGGGATGGGGGCCGTTTAAATGAAAAACTGTTTTTT
J: TRBJ1-1; size: NA; V: TRBV27; D: NA; CDR3: CASSSVHRANTEAFF; DNA: TGTGCCAGCAGTTCGGTACATCGGGCGAACACTGAAGCTTTCTTT
J: TRBJ1-5; size: NA; V: TRBV5-8; D: NA; CDR3: CASSPMRGRDQPQHF; DNA: TGTGCCAGCAGCCCCATGAGGGGACGGGATCAGCCCCAGCATTTT
J: TRBJ2-7; size: NA; V: TRBV19; D: NA; CDR3: CASSIAVTVSYEQYF; DNA: TGTGCCAGTAGTATAGCGGTCACGGTCTCCTACGAGCAGTACTTC
J: TRBJ2-1; size: once; V: TRBV7-6; D: NA; CDR3: CASSPQFGEQFF; DNA: TGTGCCAGCAGCCCCCAATTTGGTGAGCAGTTCTTC
J: TRBJ2-3; size: NA; V: TRBV19; D: TRBD2; CDR3: CASSISGLAGAPDTQYF; DNA: TGTGCCAGTAGTATTTCGGGGCTAGCGGGAGCCCCAGATACGCAGTATTTT
J: TRBJ2-2; size: NA; V: TRBV9; D: NA; CDR3: CASSEGQTANTGELFF; DNA: TGTGCCAGCAGCGAGGGGCAGACCGCGAACACCGGGGAGCTGTTTTTT
J: TRBJ2-3; size: NA; V: TRBV19; D: NA; CDR3: CASSIWSGHGTDTQYF; DNA: TGTGCCAGTAGTATATGGTCCGGACACGGCACAGATACGCAGTATTTT
J: TRBJ2-7; size: NA; V: TRBV27; D: TRBD1; CDR3: CASSPRTGVYEQYF; DNA: TGTGCCAGCAGTCCCCGGACAGGGGTTTACGAGCAGTACTTC
J: TRBJ1-4; size: NA; V: TRBV25-1; D: NA; CDR3: CASSFLGGEKLFF; DNA: TGTGCCAGCAGTTTTTTGGGGGGGGAAAAACTGTTTTTT
J: TRBJ1-6; size: NA; V: TRBV3-1/TRBV3-2; D: NA; CDR3: CASSQTARPLHF; DNA: TGTGCCAGCAGCCAGACCGCTAGGCCCCTCCACTTT
J: TRBJ1-1; size: once; V: TRBV10-3; D: NA; CDR3: CAIRQGLNTEAFF; DNA: TGTGCCATCAGGCAGGGGCTGAACACTGAAGCTTTCTTT
J: TRBJ2-2; size: NA; V: TRBV4-3; D: TRBD2; CDR3: CASSPAVKRGNTGELFF; DNA: TGCGCCAGCAGCCCCGCGGTTAAGCGGGGAAACACCGGGGAGCTGTTTTTT
J: TRBJ2-7; size: NA; V: TRBV5-6; D: TRBD2; CDR3: CASSLAGRRGRLGGEQYF; DNA: TGTGCCAGCAGCTTGGCCGGTCGACGCGGGAGGCTAGGAGGGGAGCAGTACTTC
J: TRBJ2-3; size: NA; V: TRBV2; D: NA; CDR3: CASRRDTQYF; DNA: TGTGCCAGCAGAAGAGATACGCAGTATTTT
J: TRBJ2-7; size: NA; V: TRBV27; D: NA; CDR3: CASSFGGTATYEQYF; DNA: TGTGCCAGCAGTTTCGGCGGGACAGCCACCTACGAGCAGTACTTC
J: TRBJ1-2; size: NA; V: TRBV7-6; D: NA; CDR3: CASSPLVSVTF; DNA: TGTGCCAGCAGCCCTCTAGTTAGTGTCACCTTC
J: TRBJ2-1; size: NA; V: TRBV14; D: NA; CDR3: CASSPTRVGEQFF; DNA: TGTGCCAGCAGCCCCACCCGTGTCGGTGAGCAGTTCTTC
J: TRBJ2-3; size: NA; V: TRBV28; D: NA; CDR3: CASSPPGEEDTQYF; DNA: TGTGCCAGCAGTCCGCCGGGGGAGGAGGATACGCAGTATTTT
J: TRBJ2-7; size: NA; V: TRBV4-1; D: TRBD1; CDR3: CASSQRTGGYEQYF; DNA: TGCGCCAGCAGCCAACGGACAGGGGGCTACGAGCAGTACTTC
J: TRBJ1-1; size: NA; V: TRBV5-4; D: NA; CDR3: CASSGGGQEAFF; DNA: TGTGCCAGCAGTGGGGGTGGACAGGAAGCTTTCTTT